What follows are 19 T cell receptor beta chains derived from one specimen sequenced in a study of regulatory T cells in long-lasting Graves disease. Time point reported: persistent/refractory GD, antithyroid drugs over 5 years with positive TRAb. There was RNA extracted from PBMCs, and the TCR library was made from it. Investigators prepared the TCR beta libraries by applying iRepertoire HTBI primers and Arm-PCR of CDR3 regions. TCRdb re-called the multiplex PCR reads with MiXCR, one entry per CDR3 protein. The sample records more than 350,000 distinct CDR3 sequences, roughly 21% being singletons. This specimen was peripheral blood mononuclear cells (PBMCs), taken when the disease was refractory, from a patient treated with antithyroid drugs. The receptors stem from a female donor with Graves disease.

The rearrangement uses TRBV27 and TRBJ1-2; D may be TRBD1 (6 bases). Germline V lookup: CDR1 MNHEY, CDR2 SMNVEV (reference sequence). This CDR3 comprises 14 residues. V was trimmed by 2 bases and J by 8 bases, leaving 15 bases between them. DNA of the CDR3: TGTGCCAGCAGTTTAGGCGGGGGGCACGGAGGCTACACCTTC. This codes for CASSLGGGHGGYTF.

The chain is built from TRBV25-1 and TRBJ2-7; no firm D call. The ends were cut back, 3 bases at V and 2 bases at J, with 14 bases in the middle. The germline gives CDR1 MGHDK, CDR2 SYGVNS. There are 15 residues in the CDR3. CDR3 nucleotides: TGTGCCAGCAGTGATTCCCAGAGCCGGGCCTACGAGCAGTACTTC. Translating gives CASSDSQSRAYEQYF.

This clonotype has ten or more counts. The gene calls are TRBV13 and TRBJ1-6; 9 positions agree with TRBD1. The germline gives CDR1 PRHDT, CDR2 FYEKMQ (reference sequence). The CDR3 has 13 amino acids. V dropped 5 bases and J dropped 11; count of bases not matched to a gene: 4. CDR3 bases: TGTGCCAGCAGCCTGGGGACAGGGACACCCCTCCACTTT. Translation gives CASSLGTGTPLHF.

Many counts were recorded for this clonotype. This chain links TRBV28 with TRBJ1-6; maybe TRBD1 (5 bases). There are 16 residues in the CDR3. Germline V CDR1 and CDR2: MDHEN, SYDVKM. Trimming removed 6 bases from V and 0 bases from J, with 12 bases in between. The CDR3, as DNA: TGTGCCAGCAGCGTGTCAGGGAGCTCCTATAATTCACCCCTCCACTTT. It yields the protein CASSVSGSSYNSPLHF.

This clonotype was counted many times. This chain links TRBV28 with TRBJ1-5, with a possible D match to TRBD1 (5 bases). The CDR3 contains 17 residues. V gave up 4 bases and J gave up 5 bases, with 21 bases separating them. Germline values: CDR1 MDHEN, CDR2 SYDVKM. The CDR3 DNA sequence: TGTGCCAGCAGTTCATACCCCGCGGTCAGGGCAGATCAGCCCCAGCATTTT. Translated, it gives CASSSYPAVRADQPQHF.

This clonotype was counted at least ten times. The chain couples TRBV11-2 to TRBJ2-2; D may be TRBD1 or TRBD2 (5 bases each). The CDR3 loop spans 15 amino acids. CDR1 SGHAT and CDR2 FQNNGV come from the germline V gene. Trimming removed 5 bases at V and 2 bases at J, with 12 bases between. The CDR3 DNA is TGTGCCAGCAGCAGAGGGGTCCTCAACACCGGGGAGCTGTTTTTT. This translates into CASSRGVLNTGELFF.

V gene TRBV20-1 combines with J gene TRBJ1-3, with a possible D match to TRBD1 (5 bases). The CDR3 is 15 amino acids. From germline, CDR1 is DFQATT and CDR2 SNEGSKA (reference sequence). V dropped 2 bases and J dropped 0 bases, with 11 bases sitting between them. CDR3 in DNA: TGCAGTGCTAGAAACCCGGGGGTCTCTGGAAACACCATATATTTT. Translating gives CSARNPGVSGNTIYF.

This clonotype occurred a few times. V is TRBV11-1 and J is TRBJ2-1, with TRBD1 identical over 9 bases. This CDR3 spans 15 amino acids. Germline loops: CDR1 SGHAT, CDR2 FQDESV (reference sequence). The V and J ends lost 1 base and 5 bases, in that order; junction bases with no gene match: 3. Here the CDR3 DNA reads TGTGCCAGCAGCTTAGGACAGGGGGGGAACAATGAGCAGTTCTTC. Translation gives CASSLGQGGNNEQFF.

The chain combines TRBV5-1 with TRBJ1-2, with D possibly being TRBD1 (6 bases). CDR1 and CDR2 (germline): SGHRS, YFSETQ. The ends were cut back, 0 bases at V and 3 bases at J, with 12 bases in the middle. The CDR3 is 15 amino acids. CDR3 DNA sequence: TGCGCCAGCAGCTTGGGGGGGCGAGGAGACTATGGCTACACCTTC. Translating gives CASSLGGRGDYGYTF.

The chain joins TRBV6-5 to TRBJ1-2; 7 bases line up with TRBD1. Germline trimming cut 4 bases from V and 2 bases from J; bases unmatched to any gene: 7. The CDR3 length is 15 residues. The germline V gene encodes CDR1 MNHEY and CDR2 SVGAGI. CDR3 in amino acids: CASSLVPQGNYGYTF. CDR3 DNA: TGTGCCAGCAGTTTAGTACCACAGGGGAACTATGGCTACACCTTC.

This chain connects TRBV18 to TRBJ2-5; D perhaps matches TRBD1 (5 bases). The assigned J gene may be wrong: the sequence end matches TRBJ2-1 better. CDR3 length: 14 amino acids. Germline V gene lookup returns CDR1 KGHSH and CDR2 LQKENI. CDR3 bases: TGTGCCAGCTCACAGGCAGGGATATACAATGAGCAGTTCTTC. This codes for CASSQAGIYNEQFF.

The V and J genes are TRBV5-1 and TRBJ2-2; 9 nucleotides agree with TRBD1. CDR3 length: 17 residues. The ends lost 1 base at V and 5 bases at J; junction bases unmatched: 9. Germline CDR1 reads SGHRS; CDR2 reads YFSETQ. The CDR3 nucleotides are TGCGCCAGCAGCTTGCGCTTAACAGGGGGCCAAACCGGGGAGCTGTTTTTT. Amino acids: CASSLRLTGGQTGELFF.

This clonotype has only a few counts. This sequence joins TRBV6-1 and TRBJ2-5; 8 nucleotides align to TRBD1. Unmatched junction bases numbered 14, after V lost 2 bases and J lost 3 bases. This CDR3 comprises 18 residues. CDR1 is MNHNS, CDR2 SASEGT, per germline. In DNA, the CDR3 is TGTGCCAGCAGTGAAACCCCTCCAGGGGGCACGGGGAAAGAGACCCAGTACTTC. Its protein is CASSETPPGGTGKETQYF.

This clonotype occurred many times. V is TRBV28 and J is TRBJ2-2; D is unclear. CDR1 is MDHEN, CDR2 SYDVKM, per germline. The CDR3 runs to 16 residues. Deletions cut 5 bases from V and 3 bases from J, with 16 bases between. The CDR3 is CASSPPFWQHTGELFF. In DNA form, the CDR3 reads TGTGCCAGCAGTCCACCCTTTTGGCAGCACACCGGGGAGCTGTTTTTT.

There are a few counts of this clonotype. This sequence joins TRBV6-2 or TRBV6-3 and TRBJ2-7, with D unresolved. From germline, CDR1 is MNHEY and CDR2 SVGEGT. V was cut by 2 bases and J by 2 bases, with 10 bases left in between. The CDR3 extends over 14 amino acids. The CDR3 sequence: CASSYPTTTYEQYF. The CDR3 DNA reads TGTGCCAGCAGTTACCCAACAACGACCTACGAGCAGTACTTC.

This clonotype was seen only a few times. A read error may produce the germline difference seen at one junction end. This chain links TRBV9 with TRBJ2-7; D ambiguous. This CDR3 contains 14 residues. CDR1 and CDR2 from the germline V gene are SGDLS and YYNGEE. This CDR3 reads CASSGPGSSDEQYF. CDR3 nucleotide sequence: TGTGCCAGCAGCGGACCCGGGTCCTCCGACGAGCAGTACTTC.

This rearrangement joins TRBV2 to TRBJ2-3; 8 bases agree with TRBD2. CDR1 is SNHLY and CDR2 is FYNNEI in the germline V gene. Trimming cost V 6 bases and J 10 bases; bases outside gene matches: 3. CDR3 length: 11 amino acids. The CDR3 sequence is CASRQAGAQYF. CDR3 sequence (DNA): TGTGCCAGCAGGCAAGCGGGAGCGCAGTATTTT.

This clonotype was seen repeatedly, ten times or more. The chain recombines TRBV2 with TRBJ1-5; TRBD1 agrees at 7 bases. This CDR3 region has 16 residues. The V gene end was trimmed by 2 bases and the J gene end by 6 bases; junction bases not matched to a gene: 10. Germline CDR1 is SNHLY and CDR2 is FYNNEI. CDR3 protein: CASSEMGQGGRQPQHF. The CDR3 DNA reads as TGTGCCAGCAGTGAAATGGGTCAGGGGGGACGTCAGCCCCAGCATTTT.

This clonotype was detected many times. The rearrangement joins TRBV12-3 or TRBV12-4 to TRBJ2-2; no clear D. The V gene lost 6 bases and the J gene lost 4 bases, with 9 bases spanning the gap. This CDR3 has 13 amino acids. In DNA form, the CDR3 reads TGTGCCAGCAGCATCTATAGCACCGGGGAGCTGTTTTTT. This encodes CASSIYSTGELFF.